The 7 T cell receptor beta chains below all came from one sample that was sequenced in a study of shared clonotypes between healthy human individuals. The data were produced by immunoSEQ multiplex PCR, yet TCRdb's version contains in-frame clones alone and is incomplete. The sample records about 1 million clones, approximately 68% being singletons. Material: memory CD4+ T cells sorted from blood. The subset denotes: CD45RA-negative fraction. Receptor source: a man between 18 and 35 years old in good health.

Concerning this clone: The same CDR3 arises from other DNA sequences in this sample as well. This CDR3 reads CASSAGTGGTEAFF. DNA for the CDR3: TGTGCCAGCAGTGCCGGGACAGGGGGGACTGAAGCTTTCTTT. The chain combines TRBV6-5 with TRBJ1-1; 11 nucleotides line up with TRBD1. Per the germline V gene, CDR1 is MNHEY and CDR2 is SVGAGI. The CDR3 totals 14 residues. V dropped 5 bases and J dropped 5; count of bases not matched to a gene: 4.

The chain combines TRBV6-5 with TRBJ2-2, with D unresolved. This CDR3 has 12 residues. Germline V gene lookup returns CDR1 MNHEY and CDR2 SVGAGI. Between the trimmed V and J ends, which lost 5 bases and 5 bases, there was a span of 6 bases. CDR3 amino acids: CASSTYTGELFF. DNA of the CDR3: TGTGCCAGCAGTACGTATACCGGGGAGCTGTTTTTT.

As regards this clone: A much larger clone lies a single base off, so this may be a read error. This sample also contains other DNA sequences that code for the same CDR3. The CDR3 DNA sequence: TGTGCCAGTAGCTTAGACAGCTCCTCCTACGAGCAGTACTTC. Translation gives CASSLDSSSYEQYF. The rearrangement links TRBV7-2 to TRBJ2-7, with D maybe TRBD1 (5 bases). The CDR3 length is 14 residues. Germline V CDR1 and CDR2: SGHTA, FQGNSA.

This chain joins TRBV7-8 and TRBJ2-2; TRBD2 agrees at 13 bases. The CDR3 runs to 18 residues. V shed 2 bases and J 5 bases; nucleotides not matched to a gene: 8. Per germline, CDR1 SGHVS and CDR2 FQNEAQ. DNA of the CDR3: TGTGCCAGCAGCTTAATGACTAGCGGGAGGCCGGGAACCGGGGAGCTGTTTTTT. Amino acids: CASSLMTSGRPGTGELFF.

The V gene is TRBV5-8, the J gene TRBJ2-3; TRBD2 is a possible D gene (5 bases). Germline V lookup: CDR1 SGHTS, CDR2 YDEGEE. The CDR3 loop spans 16 amino acids. Trimming shortened V by 1 base and J by 3 bases, and 15 bases separated the two germline ends. The CDR3 DNA sequence: TGTGCCAGCAGCTTGAGCGGCAGAGGTGGAACAGATACGCAGTATTTT. Protein: CASSLSGRGGTDTQYF.

The CDR3: CASSLGRGGTRNIQYF. CDR3 DNA: TGTGCCAGCAGCTTGGGCAGGGGAGGAACTCGGAACATTCAGTACTTC. V and J are TRBV5-6 and TRBJ2-4, with D perhaps being TRBD1 or TRBD2 (6 bases each). This CDR3 is 16 amino acids long. Trimming shortened V by 0 bases and J by 7 bases, and 17 bases separated the two germline ends. In germline, CDR1 is SGHDT, CDR2 YYEEEE.

This clone was counted once. CDR3 protein: CASSEAGQGRREQYF. CDR3 coding DNA: TGTGCCAGCAGTGAAGCGGGACAGGGGAGAAGGGAGCAGTACTTC. This sequence joins TRBV6-1 and TRBJ2-5; 10 bases match TRBD1. CDR1 and CDR2 (germline): MNHNS, SASEGT. V trimming: 0 bases; J trimming: 11 bases; junction bases outside the gene matches: 9. The CDR3 has 15 residues.